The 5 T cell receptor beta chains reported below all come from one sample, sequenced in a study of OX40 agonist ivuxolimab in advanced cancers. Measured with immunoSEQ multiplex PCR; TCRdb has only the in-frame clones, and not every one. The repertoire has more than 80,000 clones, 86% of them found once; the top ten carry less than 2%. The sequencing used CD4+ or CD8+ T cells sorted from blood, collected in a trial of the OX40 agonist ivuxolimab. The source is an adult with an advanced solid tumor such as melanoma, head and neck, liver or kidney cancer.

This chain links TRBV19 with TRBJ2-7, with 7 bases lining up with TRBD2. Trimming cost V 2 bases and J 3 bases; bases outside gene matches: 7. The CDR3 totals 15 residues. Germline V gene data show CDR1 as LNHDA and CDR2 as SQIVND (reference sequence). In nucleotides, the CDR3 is TGTGCCAGTAGTATAAAGACTAGCAGATACTACGAGCAGTACTTC. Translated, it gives CASSIKTSRYYEQYF.

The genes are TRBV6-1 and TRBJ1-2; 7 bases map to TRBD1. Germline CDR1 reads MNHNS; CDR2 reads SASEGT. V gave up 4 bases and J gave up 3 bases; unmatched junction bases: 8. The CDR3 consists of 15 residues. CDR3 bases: TGTGCCAGCAGTGTTTCTAGGGACAGCGACTATGGCTACACCTTC. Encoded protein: CASSVSRDSDYGYTF.

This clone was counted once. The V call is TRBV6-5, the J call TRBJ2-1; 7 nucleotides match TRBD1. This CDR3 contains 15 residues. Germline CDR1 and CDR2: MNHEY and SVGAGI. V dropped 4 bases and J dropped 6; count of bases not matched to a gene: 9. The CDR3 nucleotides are TGTGCCAGCAGTTCCACTTCTACAGGGGCCAATGAGCAGTTCTTC. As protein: CASSSTSTGANEQFF.

CDR3 sequence reads: CASSLPAGGVTGELFF. The CDR3 DNA follows: TGTGCCAGCAGCTTACCAGCGGGAGGCGTGACCGGGGAGCTGTTTTTT. J is TRBJ2-2 and V is TRBV7-3; 9 bases fit TRBD2. Germline lookup yields CDR1 SGHTA and CDR2 FQGTGA. The CDR3 length is 16 residues. V was clipped by 2 bases and J by 5 bases; unmatched bases: 6.

The CDR3 nucleotides are TGTGCCAGCAGCCTTGGCCGCTCGGGGAACACCGGGGAGCTGTTTTTT. This gives the protein CASSLGRSGNTGELFF. The chain recombines TRBV5-4 with TRBJ2-2, with D uncertain. Germline CDR1 and CDR2: SGHNT and YYREEE (reference sequence). V shed 4 bases and J shed 1 base, with 14 bases lying between them. CDR3 length: 16 amino acids.